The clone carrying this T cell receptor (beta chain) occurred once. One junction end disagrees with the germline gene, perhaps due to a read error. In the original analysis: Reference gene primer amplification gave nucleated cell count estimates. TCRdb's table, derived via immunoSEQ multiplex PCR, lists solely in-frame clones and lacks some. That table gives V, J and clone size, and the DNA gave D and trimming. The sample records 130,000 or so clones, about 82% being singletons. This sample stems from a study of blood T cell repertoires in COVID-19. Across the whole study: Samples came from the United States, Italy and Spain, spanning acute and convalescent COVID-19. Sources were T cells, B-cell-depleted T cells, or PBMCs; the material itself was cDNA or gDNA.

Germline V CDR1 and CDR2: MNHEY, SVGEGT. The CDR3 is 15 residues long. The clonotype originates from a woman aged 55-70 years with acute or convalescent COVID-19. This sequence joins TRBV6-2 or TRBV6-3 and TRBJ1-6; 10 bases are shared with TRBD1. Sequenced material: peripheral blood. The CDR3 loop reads CAGSLGTGVGSPLHF. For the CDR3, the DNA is TGTGCCGGCAGCCTCGGGACAGGGGTTGGTTCACCCCTCCACTTT.